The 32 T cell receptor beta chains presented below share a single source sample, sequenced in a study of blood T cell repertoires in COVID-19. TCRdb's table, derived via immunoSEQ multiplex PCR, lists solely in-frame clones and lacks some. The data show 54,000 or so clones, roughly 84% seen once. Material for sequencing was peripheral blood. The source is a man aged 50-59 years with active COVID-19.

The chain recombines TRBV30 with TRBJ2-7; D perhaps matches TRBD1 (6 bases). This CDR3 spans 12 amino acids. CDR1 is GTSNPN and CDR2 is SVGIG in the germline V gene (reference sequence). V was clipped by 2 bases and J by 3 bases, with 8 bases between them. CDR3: CAWSIGGYEQYF. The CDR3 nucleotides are TGTGCCTGGAGTATAGGGGGCTACGAGCAGTACTTC.

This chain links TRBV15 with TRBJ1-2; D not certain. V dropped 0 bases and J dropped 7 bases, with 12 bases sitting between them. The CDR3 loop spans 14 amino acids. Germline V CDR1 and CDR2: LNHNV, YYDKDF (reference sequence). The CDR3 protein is CATSRDPQPGGYTF. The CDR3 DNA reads TGTGCCACCAGCAGAGACCCCCAGCCGGGTGGCTACACCTTC.

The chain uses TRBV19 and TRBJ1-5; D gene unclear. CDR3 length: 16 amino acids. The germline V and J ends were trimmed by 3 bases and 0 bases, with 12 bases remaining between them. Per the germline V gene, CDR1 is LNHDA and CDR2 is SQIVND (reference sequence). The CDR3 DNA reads TGTGCCAGTAGTATCTCAGACTTAAGTAGCAATCAGCCCCAGCATTTT. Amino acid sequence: CASSISDLSSNQPQHF.

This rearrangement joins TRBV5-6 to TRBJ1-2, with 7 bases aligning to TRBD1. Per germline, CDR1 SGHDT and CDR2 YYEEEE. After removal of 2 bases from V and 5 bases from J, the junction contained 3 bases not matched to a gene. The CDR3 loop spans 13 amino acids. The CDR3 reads CASSLGQVYGYTF. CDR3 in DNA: TGTGCCAGCAGCTTAGGACAGGTATATGGCTACACCTTC.

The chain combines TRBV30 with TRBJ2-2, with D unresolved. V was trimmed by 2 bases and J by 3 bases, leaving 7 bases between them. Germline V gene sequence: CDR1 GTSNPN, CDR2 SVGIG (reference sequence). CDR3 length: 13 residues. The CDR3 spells CAWSRPYTGELFF. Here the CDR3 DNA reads TGTGCCTGGAGTCGTCCGTACACCGGGGAGCTGTTTTTT. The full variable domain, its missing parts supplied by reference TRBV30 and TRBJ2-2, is SQTIHQWPATLVQPVGSPLSLECTVEGTSNPNLYWYRQAAGRGLQLLFYSVGIGQISSEVPQNLSASRPQDRQFILSSKKLLLSDSGFYLCAWSRPYTGELFFGEGSRLTVL.

The CDR3 is CASRLNTGTGTDQPQHF. CDR3 nucleotide sequence: TGTGCCAGTAGATTAAACACCGGGACAGGGACAGATCAGCCCCAGCATTTT. The gene calls are TRBV19 and TRBJ1-5; 9 bases map to TRBD1. CDR3 size: 17 residues. Unmatched junction bases numbered 14, after V lost 6 bases and J lost 5 bases. CDR1 LNHDA and CDR2 SQIVND come from the germline V gene (reference sequence).

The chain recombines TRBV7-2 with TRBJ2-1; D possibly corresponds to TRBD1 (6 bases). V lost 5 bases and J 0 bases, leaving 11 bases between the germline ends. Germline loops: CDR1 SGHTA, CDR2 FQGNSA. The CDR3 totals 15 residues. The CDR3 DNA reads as TGTGCCAGCAGCCCTGGACAGCGCTCCTACAATGAGCAGTTCTTC. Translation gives CASSPGQRSYNEQFF.

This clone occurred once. CDR3 sequence: CASSFGEVNEQFF. The CDR3 nucleotides are TGTGCCAGCAGTTTTGGGGAGGTTAATGAGCAGTTCTTC. V is TRBV6-6 and J is TRBJ2-1, with D maybe TRBD2 (6 bases). CDR3 size: 13 residues. V gave up 4 bases and J gave up 7 bases, with 11 bases separating them. The germline V gene encodes CDR1 MNHNY and CDR2 SVGAGI (reference sequence).

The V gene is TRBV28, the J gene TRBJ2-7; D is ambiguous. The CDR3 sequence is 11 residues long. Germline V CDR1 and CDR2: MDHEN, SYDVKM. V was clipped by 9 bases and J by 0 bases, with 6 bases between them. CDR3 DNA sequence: TGTGCCAGTGGGCTCTCCTACGAGCAGTACTTC. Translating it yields CASGLSYEQYF.

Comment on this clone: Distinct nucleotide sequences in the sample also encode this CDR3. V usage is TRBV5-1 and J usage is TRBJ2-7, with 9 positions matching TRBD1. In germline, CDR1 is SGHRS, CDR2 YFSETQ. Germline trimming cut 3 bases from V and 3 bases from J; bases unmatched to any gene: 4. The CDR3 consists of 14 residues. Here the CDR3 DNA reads TGCGCCAGCAGCTCGGGACAGGGTAGCTACGAGCAGTACTTC. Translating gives CASSSGQGSYEQYF.

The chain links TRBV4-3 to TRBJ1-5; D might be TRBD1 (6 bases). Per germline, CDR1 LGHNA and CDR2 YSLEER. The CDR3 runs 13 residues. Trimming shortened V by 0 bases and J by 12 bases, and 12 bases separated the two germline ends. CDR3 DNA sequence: TGCGCCAGCAGCCAAGAAGGTGGGGGCAGCCAGCATTTT. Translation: CASSQEGGGSQHF.

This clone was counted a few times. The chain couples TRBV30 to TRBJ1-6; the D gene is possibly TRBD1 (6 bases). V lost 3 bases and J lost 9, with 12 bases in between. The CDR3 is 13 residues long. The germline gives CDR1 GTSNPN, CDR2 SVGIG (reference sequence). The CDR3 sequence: CAWRTGLTSPLHF. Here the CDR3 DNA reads TGTGCCTGGAGGACAGGCCTTACTTCACCCCTCCACTTT.

The CDR3: CASSPRDRSGEAFF. In DNA form, the CDR3 reads TGTGCCAGCAGCCCCCGGGACAGGTCCGGGGAAGCTTTCTTT. The chain couples TRBV7-8 to TRBJ1-1, with 8 bases fitting TRBD1. Germline V CDR1 and CDR2: SGHVS, FQNEAQ. The CDR3 length is 14 residues. Germline trimming cut 5 bases from V and 8 bases from J; bases unmatched to any gene: 10.

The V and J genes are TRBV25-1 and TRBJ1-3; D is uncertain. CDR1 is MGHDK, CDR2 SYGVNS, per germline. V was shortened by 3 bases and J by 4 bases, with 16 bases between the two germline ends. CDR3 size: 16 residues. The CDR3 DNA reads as TGTGCCAGCAGTGAGCCCAACGGGGTACGGGGAAACACCATATATTTT. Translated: CASSEPNGVRGNTIYF.

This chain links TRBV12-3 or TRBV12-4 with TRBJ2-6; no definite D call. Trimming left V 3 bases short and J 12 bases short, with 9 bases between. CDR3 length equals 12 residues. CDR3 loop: CASSFGMAVLTF. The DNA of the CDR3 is TGTGCCAGCAGTTTTGGTATGGCCGTCCTGACTTTC.

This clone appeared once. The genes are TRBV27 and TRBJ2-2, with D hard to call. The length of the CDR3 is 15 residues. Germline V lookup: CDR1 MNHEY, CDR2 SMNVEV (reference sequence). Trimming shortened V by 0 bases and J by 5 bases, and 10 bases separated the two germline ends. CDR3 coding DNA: TGTGCCAGCAGTTTATCACGGTTACGAACCGGGGAGCTGTTTTTT. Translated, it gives CASSLSRLRTGELFF.

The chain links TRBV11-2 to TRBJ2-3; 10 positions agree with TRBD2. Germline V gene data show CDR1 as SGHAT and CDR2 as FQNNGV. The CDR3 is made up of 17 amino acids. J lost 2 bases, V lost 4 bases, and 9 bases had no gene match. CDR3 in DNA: TGTGCCAGCAGCTCTCAACTAGCGGGACCGTTCACAGATACGCAGTATTTT. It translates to CASSSQLAGPFTDTQYF.

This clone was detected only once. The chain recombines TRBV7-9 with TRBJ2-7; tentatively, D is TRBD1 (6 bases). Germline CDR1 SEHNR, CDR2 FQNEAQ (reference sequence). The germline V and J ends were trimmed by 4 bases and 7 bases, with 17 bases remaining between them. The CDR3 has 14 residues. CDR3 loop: CASSSVNRAYEQYF. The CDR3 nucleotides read TGTGCCAGCAGCTCGGTTAACAGGGCTTATGAGCAGTACTTC.

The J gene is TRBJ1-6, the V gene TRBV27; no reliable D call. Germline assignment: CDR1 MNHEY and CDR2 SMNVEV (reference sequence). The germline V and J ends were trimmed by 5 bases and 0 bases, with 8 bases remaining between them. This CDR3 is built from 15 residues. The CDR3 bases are TGTGCCAGCAGTGCCACGAGCTCCTATAATTCACCCCTCCACTTT. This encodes CASSATSSYNSPLHF.

CDR3 sequence (DNA): TGTGCCAGCAGCTTAGGGGGACAGCCAAACACCGGGGAGCTGTTTTTT. As protein: CASSLGGQPNTGELFF. The genes are TRBV5-4 and TRBJ2-2, with TRBD1 matching 7 bases. The trim removed 2 bases at V and 2 bases at J, leaving 6 bases unmatched. The germline CDR1 and CDR2 sequences are SGHNT and YYREEE (reference sequence). The length of the CDR3 is 16 residues.

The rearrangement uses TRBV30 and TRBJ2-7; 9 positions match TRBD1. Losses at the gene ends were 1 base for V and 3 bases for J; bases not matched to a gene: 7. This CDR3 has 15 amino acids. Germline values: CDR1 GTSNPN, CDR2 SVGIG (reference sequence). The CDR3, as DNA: TGTGCCTGGAGTGGCCTACGGGGACAGGGCTACGAGCAGTACTTC. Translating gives CAWSGLRGQGYEQYF.

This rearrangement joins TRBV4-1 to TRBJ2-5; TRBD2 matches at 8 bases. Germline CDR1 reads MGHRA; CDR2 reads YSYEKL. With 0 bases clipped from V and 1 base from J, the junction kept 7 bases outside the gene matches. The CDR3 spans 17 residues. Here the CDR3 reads CASSQDLSGALQETQYF. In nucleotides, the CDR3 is TGCGCCAGCAGCCAAGATCTTAGCGGGGCCCTCCAAGAGACCCAGTACTTC.

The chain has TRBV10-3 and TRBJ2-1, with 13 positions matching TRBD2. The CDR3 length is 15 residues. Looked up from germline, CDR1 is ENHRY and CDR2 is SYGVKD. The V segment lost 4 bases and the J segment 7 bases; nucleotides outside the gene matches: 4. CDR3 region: CAISGTSGGLNEQFF. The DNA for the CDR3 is TGTGCCATCAGTGGGACTAGCGGGGGCCTGAATGAGCAGTTCTTC.

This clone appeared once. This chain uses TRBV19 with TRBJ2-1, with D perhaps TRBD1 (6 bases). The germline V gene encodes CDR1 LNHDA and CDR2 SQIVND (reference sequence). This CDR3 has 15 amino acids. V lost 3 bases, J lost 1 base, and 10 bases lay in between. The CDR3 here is CASSIEDSSYNEQFF. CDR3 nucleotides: TGTGCCAGTAGTATTGAGGACAGTTCCTACAATGAGCAGTTCTTC.

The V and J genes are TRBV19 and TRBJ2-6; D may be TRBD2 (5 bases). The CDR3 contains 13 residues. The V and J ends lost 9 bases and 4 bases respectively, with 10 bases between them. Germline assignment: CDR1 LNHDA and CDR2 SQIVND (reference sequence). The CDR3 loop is CASGVKGANVLTF. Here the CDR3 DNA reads TGTGCCAGCGGGGTGAAGGGGGCCAACGTCCTGACTTTC.

Here the CDR3 DNA reads TGTGCCGCCTGGACAGAACCTAATCAGCCCCAGCATTTT. Encoded protein: CAAWTEPNQPQHF. The chain couples TRBV27 to TRBJ1-5, with D maybe TRBD1 (6 bases). The V gene lost 11 bases and the J gene lost 4 bases, with 15 bases spanning the gap. This CDR3 comprises 13 residues. Germline V gives CDR1 MNHEY, CDR2 SMNVEV (reference sequence).

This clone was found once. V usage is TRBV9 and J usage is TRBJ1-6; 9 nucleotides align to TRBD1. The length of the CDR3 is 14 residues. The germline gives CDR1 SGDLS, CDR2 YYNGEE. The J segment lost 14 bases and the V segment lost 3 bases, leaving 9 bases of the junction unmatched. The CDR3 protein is CASSGTGTGLALHF. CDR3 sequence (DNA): TGTGCCAGCAGCGGGACGGGGACAGGGCTGGCCCTCCACTTT.

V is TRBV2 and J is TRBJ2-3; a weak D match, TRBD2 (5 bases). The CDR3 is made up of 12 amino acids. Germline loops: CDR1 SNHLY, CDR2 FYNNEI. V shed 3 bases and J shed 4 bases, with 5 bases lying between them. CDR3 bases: TGTGCCAGCAGTGAGCGGGCAGATACGCAGTATTTT. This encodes CASSERADTQYF.

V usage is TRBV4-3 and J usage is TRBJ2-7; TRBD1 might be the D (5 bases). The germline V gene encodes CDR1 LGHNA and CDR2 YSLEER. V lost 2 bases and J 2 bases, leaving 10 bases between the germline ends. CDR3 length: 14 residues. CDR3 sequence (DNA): TGCGCCAGCAGCCAATCAGGGCAGGCCTACGAGCAGTACTTC. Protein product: CASSQSGQAYEQYF.

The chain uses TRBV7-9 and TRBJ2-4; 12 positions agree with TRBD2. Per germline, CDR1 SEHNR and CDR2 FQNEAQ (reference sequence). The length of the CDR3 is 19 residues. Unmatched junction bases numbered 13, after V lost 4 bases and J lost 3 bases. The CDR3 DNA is TGTGCCAGCAGCTATAAACTAGCGGGAGGCCCTGCGGACAAAAACATTCAGTACTTC. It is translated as CASSYKLAGGPADKNIQYF.

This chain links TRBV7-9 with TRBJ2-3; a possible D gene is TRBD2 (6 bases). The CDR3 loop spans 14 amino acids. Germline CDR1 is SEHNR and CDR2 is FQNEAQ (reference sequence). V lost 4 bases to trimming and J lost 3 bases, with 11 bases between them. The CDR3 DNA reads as TGTGCCAGCAGCTCGTCGGGGGTAACAGATACGCAGTATTTT. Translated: CASSSSGVTDTQYF.

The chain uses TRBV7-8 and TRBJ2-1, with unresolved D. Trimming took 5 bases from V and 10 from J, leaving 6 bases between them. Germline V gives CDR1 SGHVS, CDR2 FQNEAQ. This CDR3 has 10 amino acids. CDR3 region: CASSLSEQFF. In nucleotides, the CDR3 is TGTGCCAGCAGCCTGTCGGAGCAGTTCTTC.